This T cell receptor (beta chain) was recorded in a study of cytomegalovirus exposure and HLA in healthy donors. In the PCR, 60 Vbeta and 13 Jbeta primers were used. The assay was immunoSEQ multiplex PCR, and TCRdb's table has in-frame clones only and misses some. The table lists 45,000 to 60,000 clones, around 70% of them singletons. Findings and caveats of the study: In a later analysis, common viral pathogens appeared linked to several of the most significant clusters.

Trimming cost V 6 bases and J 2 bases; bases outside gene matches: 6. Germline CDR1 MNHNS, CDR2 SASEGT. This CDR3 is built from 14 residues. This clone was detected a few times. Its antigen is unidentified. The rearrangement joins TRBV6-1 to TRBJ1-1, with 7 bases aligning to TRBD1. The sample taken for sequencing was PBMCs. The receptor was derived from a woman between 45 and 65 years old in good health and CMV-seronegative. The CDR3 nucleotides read TGTGCCAGCAGCGAGGGACAGTCAAACACTGAAGCTTTCTTT. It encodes CASSEGQSNTEAFF.